The rows below give T cell receptor beta chains drawn from one sample of a study of blood T cell repertoires in COVID-19. TCRdb's table, derived via immunoSEQ multiplex PCR, lists solely in-frame clones and lacks some. The sample consists of tens of thousands of clones, around four fifths of them appearing once. Sequenced material: peripheral blood. The receptors were sampled from a woman aged 70-85 years with active or convalescent COVID-19. Both conserved end residues are part of each CDR3. D genes are given only for firm matches. Rows may omit the clone size; those that give it use once, few, many or a size class.

d_call,j_call,clone_size,v_call,cdr3_nt,cdr3_aa
NA,TRBJ1-3,NA,TRBV15,TGTGCCACCAGCAGAGACCGGGGGGCGGCTGGAAACACCATATATTTT,CATSRDRGAAGNTIYF
TRBD1,TRBJ1-5,NA,TRBV28,TGTGCCAGCAGCGGGACAGGGCTGAACCTACAGCCCCAGCATTTT,CASSGTGLNLQPQHF
TRBD1,TRBJ1-3,NA,TRBV6-1,TGTGCCAGCAGTGAGAGGGGGCGGTGGTCTGGAAACACCATATATTTT,CASSERGRWSGNTIYF
NA,TRBJ2-2,NA,TRBV4-2,TGTGCCAGCAGCCAAGGCCCTACCACCGGGGAGCTGTTTTTT,CASSQGPTTGELFF
NA,TRBJ2-1,NA,TRBV4-3,TGCGCCAGCAGCCAAGATCGGGACTCCTACAATGAGCAGTTCTTC,CASSQDRDSYNEQFF
NA,TRBJ1-2,NA,TRBV7-2,TGTGCCAGCAGCTCCCGAGCAGGGCATGGCTACACCTTC,CASSSRAGHGYTF
NA,TRBJ2-3,once,TRBV7-2,TGTGCCAGCAGCTTAGCCCATCATAGCACAGATACGCAGTATTTT,CASSLAHHSTDTQYF
NA,TRBJ1-6,NA,TRBV19,TGTGCCAGTAGTATGAGCGGTTCACCCCTCCACTTT,CASSMSGSPLHF
TRBD1,TRBJ2-4,once,TRBV3-1/TRBV3-2,TGTGCCAGCAGCCCGCCGGGACAGAACATTCAGTACTTC,CASSPPGQNIQYF
TRBD2,TRBJ2-1,NA,TRBV7-6,TGTGCCAGCAGCCTTACCGGGGGGGCCGGGTACAATGAGCAGTTCTTC,CASSLTGGAGYNEQFF
NA,TRBJ2-3,NA,TRBV5-5,TGTGCCAGCAGCTTGGCCGGGACTAGCACAGATACGCAGTATTTT,CASSLAGTSTDTQYF
TRBD2,TRBJ2-3,NA,TRBV7-2,TGTGCCAGCAGCTCGGGACTAGCCGTAGATACGCAGTATTTT,CASSSGLAVDTQYF
NA,TRBJ1-1,few,TRBV4-3,TGCGCCAGCAGCAGGACACAGAACACTGAAGCTTTCTTT,CASSRTQNTEAFF
NA,TRBJ1-2,NA,TRBV6-1,TGTGCCAGCAGTGAAGTCCCGGTCCTCTATGGAGACACCTTC,CASSEVPVLYGDTF
TRBD1,TRBJ1-6,NA,TRBV11-3,TGTGCCAGCAGCCCCACAAGGGACAGGGAGTGTTCACCCCTCCACTTT,CASSPTRDRECSPLHF
TRBD2,TRBJ2-2,once,TRBV19,TGTGCCAGTAGGGGACTAGTGGACGCCGGGGAGCTGTTTTTT,CASRGLVDAGELFF
TRBD2,TRBJ2-7,NA,TRBV18,TGTGCCAGCTCACCGTCGCGGGGGGGCTCCTACGAGCAGTACTTC,CASSPSRGGSYEQYF
TRBD1,TRBJ1-1,few,TRBV19,TGTGCCAGTAGGACAGGGTACATGAACACTGAAGCTTTCTTT,CASRTGYMNTEAFF
TRBD2,TRBJ2-1,NA,TRBV5-4,TGTGCCAGCAGCGGGGTCGCAGCGGGGGGGCCTGGTGAGCAGTTCTTC,CASSGVAAGGPGEQFF
NA,TRBJ1-2,NA,TRBV7-2,TGTGCCAGCAGCCCGGCCAGGGCTAACTATGGCTACACCTTC,CASSPARANYGYTF
NA,TRBJ2-7,NA,TRBV4-3,TGCGCCAGCAGCCAAGGTTTCGGGGGTGCCTACGAGCAGTACTTC,CASSQGFGGAYEQYF
TRBD2,TRBJ2-3,NA,TRBV28,TGTGCCAGCAGCCCCTCGGGACTAGCGGGGAGAACAGATACGCAGTATTTT,CASSPSGLAGRTDTQYF
TRBD1,TRBJ2-1,NA,TRBV2,TGTGCCAGCAGTGTTCAGGGGGTAGATGGTGAGCAGTTCTTC,CASSVQGVDGEQFF
NA,TRBJ2-2,NA,TRBV2,TGTGCCAGCAGCCGGGAGAACACCGGGGAGCTGTTTTTT,CASSRENTGELFF
NA,TRBJ1-5,NA,TRBV5-1,TGCGCCAGCAGCTTGTCTTCAGGAAGTCAGCCCCAGCATTTT,CASSLSSGSQPQHF
TRBD1,TRBJ2-3,NA,TRBV10-3,TGTGCCTACGGGCGGGGACAGGGTTTAGATACGCAGTATTTT,CAYGRGQGLDTQYF
TRBD1,TRBJ2-7,NA,TRBV18,TGTGCCAGCTCACCGTCCCGGGGCGGGACAGGTGGATCTATCGAGCAGTACTTC,CASSPSRGGTGGSIEQYF
TRBD1,TRBJ1-4,once,TRBV19,TGTGCCAGTAGTATCGGGACAGGCGGAATGGAAAAACTGTTTTTT,CASSIGTGGMEKLFF
NA,TRBJ1-5,NA,TRBV28,TGTGCCAGCAGTTTTAGGAGGGGTAGCAATCAGCCCCAGCATTTT,CASSFRRGSNQPQHF
TRBD1,TRBJ1-1,many,TRBV2,TGTGCCAGCAGTACCCGACCGGGACAGGGAAAAGCTTTCTTT,CASSTRPGQGKAFF
TRBD1,TRBJ1-2,NA,TRBV2,TGTGCCAGCAGCTCGCAGGGGGCGAGGGGCTACACCTTC,CASSSQGARGYTF
TRBD1,TRBJ1-1,few,TRBV7-2,TGTGCCAGCAGTTTTACCTGGGACAGGAACACTGAAGCTTTCTTT,CASSFTWDRNTEAFF
TRBD1,TRBJ1-1,NA,TRBV2,TGTGCCAGCAGAAGACAGGGGTTCGACACTGAAGCTTTCTTT,CASRRQGFDTEAFF
NA,TRBJ2-1,few,TRBV2,TGTGCCAGCCAGGGTTTGGACAGTTACAATGAGCAGTTCTTC,CASQGLDSYNEQFF
TRBD1,TRBJ1-3,NA,TRBV10-2,TGCGCCACCGGACAGGGTGGAAACACCATATATTTT,CATGQGGNTIYF
TRBD1,TRBJ1-6,NA,TRBV27,TGTGCCAGCAGGGCCTGGGACAGGGCCAAAAATTCACCCCTCCACTTT,CASRAWDRAKNSPLHF
NA,TRBJ1-2,few,TRBV6-1,TGTGCCAGCAGTGATATAGACAGACCGCAGGGCTACACCTTC,CASSDIDRPQGYTF
NA,TRBJ1-1,NA,TRBV7-2,TGTGCCAGCAGCTTACAGGGATGGAACACTGAAGCTTTCTTT,CASSLQGWNTEAFF
NA,TRBJ1-1,NA,TRBV15,TGTGCCACCAGAAGAACAGTGAACACTGAAGCTTTCTTT,CATRRTVNTEAFF
TRBD2,TRBJ2-3,NA,TRBV5-4,TGTGCCAGCAGCTTGGGGGGAGCGGGGACGTCCACAGATACGCAGTATTTT,CASSLGGAGTSTDTQYF
NA,TRBJ1-4,NA,TRBV7-2,TGTGCCAGCAGCTTAAAAAGGCAGGTTAATGAAAAACTGTTTTTT,CASSLKRQVNEKLFF
NA,TRBJ2-1,NA,TRBV24-1,TGTGCCACCAGTGATGCAACAGGCAGGGGCTACAATGAGCAGTTCTTC,CATSDATGRGYNEQFF
NA,TRBJ2-3,once,TRBV5-1,TGCGCCAGCAGCTTGGGTAGTCAAGGGGGCACAGATACGCAGTATTTT,CASSLGSQGGTDTQYF
NA,TRBJ2-1,NA,TRBV5-1,TGCGCCAGCAGCCCGCGACAGACGATCTACAATGAGCAGTTCTTC,CASSPRQTIYNEQFF
TRBD2,TRBJ2-7,NA,TRBV5-1,TGCGCCAGCAGCTTGGCCGGGGGGGGGACCTACGAGCAGTACTTC,CASSLAGGGTYEQYF
NA,TRBJ2-6,once,TRBV21-1,TGTGCCAGCTCCGCAGAAAACTCTGGGGCCAACGTCCTGACTTTC,CASSAENSGANVLTF
NA,TRBJ1-5,NA,TRBV25-1,TGTGCCAGCAGTGAAATAGGACACAATCAGCCCCAGCATTTT,CASSEIGHNQPQHF
TRBD1,TRBJ1-4,few,TRBV6-6,TGTGCCAGCAGCAGACAGGGACAAGCAACTAATGAAAAACTGTTTTTT,CASSRQGQATNEKLFF
NA,TRBJ1-1,NA,TRBV6-6,TGTGCCAGCAGTTACGGGCAGGGAATGGGGAACACTGAAGCTTTCTTT,CASSYGQGMGNTEAFF
NA,TRBJ1-3,NA,TRBV7-6,TGTGCCAGCAGCTTAGGTCAGCCAGGGCTCGGAAACACCATATATTTT,CASSLGQPGLGNTIYF
TRBD2,TRBJ2-5,once,TRBV6-6,TGTGCCAGCAGTTACCCCGCGGGGGGAGGGGAGACCCAGTACTTC,CASSYPAGGGETQYF
NA,TRBJ2-3,NA,TRBV11-2,TGTGCCAGCAGCTTAGCAGGGCGCACAGATACGCAGTATTTT,CASSLAGRTDTQYF
TRBD1,TRBJ2-5,NA,TRBV7-9,TGTGCCAGCAGCCCAGGGGGCAGGGAAGAGACCCAGTACTTC,CASSPGGREETQYF
TRBD1,TRBJ1-1,many,TRBV7-2,TGTGCCAGCAGCCCGGGACAGCTTATGAACACTGAAGCTTTCTTT,CASSPGQLMNTEAFF
NA,TRBJ1-1,NA,TRBV6-5,TGTGCCAGCAGTCCTGGACAGCTGCCGAACACTGAAGCTTTCTTT,CASSPGQLPNTEAFF
TRBD1,TRBJ2-2,NA,TRBV4-3,TGCGCCAGCAGCCAAGATGAAACAGGGGGTTTAACCGGGGAGCTGTTTTTT,CASSQDETGGLTGELFF